This T cell receptor (beta chain) was retrieved from a study of blood T cells in healthy people across ages. Study in general: The capture of about one barcoded beta molecule per two T cells was achieved by template switching.

Germline values: CDR1 MNHEY, CDR2 SVGAGI. The length of the CDR3 is 14 residues. Alongside a J-beta primer mix, a sample-barcoded 5' primer served in a second PCR lasting roughly 6 to 11 cycles. TCRdb ran MiXCR on the 5' RACE reads and lists one entry per CDR3 protein. The sample lists over a million distinct CDR3 sequences, 40% to 50% seen once, with approximately 7.9% in the top ten. The V gene is TRBV6-5, the J gene TRBJ2-7; no clear D. The J call may be mistaken, given a closer DNA end match to TRBJ2-5. The clonotype comes from a woman between 18 and 29 years old in good health. The sequenced material came from blood. The CDR3 nucleotides are TGTGCCAGCAGTCCCGGAATTGTGGTGTCGACCCAGTACTTC. This encodes CASSPGIVVSTQYF.